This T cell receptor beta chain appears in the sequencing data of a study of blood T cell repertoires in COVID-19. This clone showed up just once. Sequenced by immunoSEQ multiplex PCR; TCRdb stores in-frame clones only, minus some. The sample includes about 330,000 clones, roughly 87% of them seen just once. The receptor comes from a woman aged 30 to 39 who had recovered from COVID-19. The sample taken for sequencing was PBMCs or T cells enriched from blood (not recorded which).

CDR3 nucleotides: TGTGCCAGCAGCTTAGGAACGGGAAGGATAAGCACAGATACGCAGTATTTT. This encodes CASSLGTGRISTDTQYF. This rearrangement joins TRBV7-6 to TRBJ2-3; possibly TRBD2 for D (5 bases). V lost 1 base and J 0 bases, leaving 14 bases between the germline ends. Germline V gene data show CDR1 as SGHVS and CDR2 as FNYEAQ. The CDR3 has 17 amino acids.